This TCR beta chain was retrieved from a study of T cell repertoires in cytomegalovirus infection. TCRdb analysed the reads with MiXCR anew, one entry per CDR3 protein. This repertoire shows fewer than 700,000 distinct CDR3 sequences, less than 25% found once; its top ten account for roughly 8%. Trimming removed 4 bases from V and 0 bases from J, with 15 bases in between. The CDR3 has 16 residues. The germline CDR1 and CDR2 sequences are LGHNA and YNFKEQ. The table lists this clonotype with many counts. This TCR was recovered from a human donor in good health (CMV status not recorded). Some clones in this sample may be carry-over from other donors' samples. The material sequenced was CD8+ T cells from PBMCs. The V call is TRBV4-2, the J call TRBJ2-5, with D perhaps matching TRBD1 or TRBD2 (6 bases each). The CDR3 bases are TGTGCCAGCAGCCTAGAGGTGCGGGACAACCAAGAGACCCAGTACTTC. This codes for CASSLEVRDNQETQYF.